This entry describes one T cell receptor beta chain. Its specific antigen is unknown. No base qualities exist here, and no much larger clone lies one base off it. V gives up 5 bases and J gives up 7 bases, and the segment between their germline ends measures 17 bases. Inclusive of the bounding cysteine and phenylalanine, the CDR3 is 14 residues long. The entry retains the CDR3 DNA only, 42 bases that are in frame from base 1. CDR1 and CDR2 (LGHNA, YNFKEQ) derive from the germline V gene. Graves' hyperthyroidism was defined as stable when no progression to ophthalmopathy occurred over 18 months of follow-up. Hyperthyroidism patients were newly diagnosed, had a disease duration of under 2 months, and were aged 18 to 65 years. The study excluded patients with uncontrolled infections, other autoimmune diseases, pregnancy or lactation. Diagnoses were established on the basis of clinical symptoms, serum thyroxine and TRAb, thyroid ultrasound, and orbital computed tomography. Total RNA was extracted with Trizol reagent, and quality was checked on an Agilent 2100 Bioanalyzer.

This record belongs to a study of T cells in Graves' hyperthyroidism and ophthalmopathy (dated by TCRdb to between 2018 and 2020). Background for the entire study: To identify TCR V-J signatures that set the groups apart, the researchers used a discovery cohort of 100 or so patients, made up of 40 to 45 with Graves' ophthalmopathy and some 56 with stable Graves' hyperthyroidism. According to the paper, TCR Vbeta CDR3 sequencing was carried out on over 130 peripheral blood samples, which came from under 50 ophthalmopathy, 80 or so hyperthyroidism and roughly 17 progressor patients. Following sampling, methimazole starting at 30 mg daily was given to hyperthyroidism patients, and high-dose intravenous methylprednisolone was given to ophthalmopathy patients. The study also compared thyroid tissue and blood T-cell repertoires from over 5 Graves' hyperthyroidism patients. Whether ophthalmopathy could be predicted prospectively was tested in an independent validation cohort made up of under 20 hyperthyroidism patients plus 17 patients who later progressed to ophthalmopathy. The 95 to 100 discovery patients were randomly split 7:3 into training and test sets. The investigation overall reported the following: A 13 V-J signature model separated ophthalmopathy from stable hyperthyroidism, with approximately 87% sensitivity and 81.08% specificity in cross-validation and 80%/75% in testing. Blood samples also contained most of the expanded thyroid clonotypes (frequency above 0.001), which suggests that blood repertoires may reflect thyroid immune responses. Sample size was not statistically predetermined, and investigators were not blinded to group allocation. During validation, the model predicted progression to ophthalmopathy a median of around six months ahead of onset, with more than 55% sensitivity and about 75% specificity.

The TCR beta CDR3 regions were amplified from the RNA transcripts. The first round of RT-PCR for the TCR CDR3 was performed with the HTBI primer set and the Qiagen OneStep RT-PCR kit. Libraries were constructed in a second round of multiplex PCR, after which size selection and purification were performed. The libraries were sequenced on an Illumina HiSeq2000 using paired-end 100 bp reads. Turning to the authors' computational methods: SOAPnuke was used to process the raw data, removing reads that contained adapters or uncalled bases, had a mean Phred below 15, or lacked an exact match to the constant primer or identifier. High-quality paired reads were merged with COPE v1.2.5, and unique nucleotide sequences were defined as clonotypes. Clonotypes were aligned to IMGT TRBV, TRBD and TRBJ reference segments using MiTCR v1.1. Analysis was restricted to V-J combinations with a frequency above 0.0001, which covered 98% to 99.2% of repertoires. The TCS score was defined as the ratio of F50 (clonal expansion) to E x V (chaos), calculated using BLOSUM62-based TCRdist between CDR3 peptides within each V-J. Welch's t-statistics and random forest reduced 514 V-J features to 10 to 15, which were used in a naive Bayes classifier (R e1071). The similarity between thyroid and blood repertoires was quantified using the Morisita-Horn index. TCRdb trimmed the raw reads at Q25, called clones with MiXCR and kept productive beta chains. Each entry merges the rows of one CDR3 protein and shows their most common DNA and genes. The V and J calls, along with clone size, are taken from TCRdb and not from the paper's own processing. Present in this sample are around 580,000 distinct CDR3 sequences, around 46% of which were seen just once. Together, the top ten hold roughly 8.2% of the sample.

Sequencing was carried out using peripheral blood or thyroid tissue (not recorded which). This TCR was recovered from a woman younger than 35 with Graves' hyperthyroidism. The chain is assembled from TRBV4-2 and TRBJ1-2, with a tentative D gene TRBD1 over 6 matching bases. The CDR3 in this case is CASSLPTGDGGYTF. The nucleotide sequence is TGTGCCAGCAGCTTACCGACAGGCGACGGTGGCTACACCTTC.